A single sample is the source of the 22 T cell receptor beta chains below, sequenced in a study of blood T cell repertoires in COVID-19. The table came from immunoSEQ multiplex PCR; TCRdb's copy has only in-frame clones and leaves some out. This sample has 250,000 to 350,000 clones, with about nine tenths found just once. The source material was PBMCs or T cells enriched from blood (not recorded which). These receptors originate from a woman aged 18-29 years who had recovered from COVID-19.

V and J are TRBV3-1 (or the pseudogene TRBV3-2) and TRBJ2-1; 13 bases line up with TRBD2. With V trimmed by 3 bases and J by 0 bases, 8 bases remained unmatched. CDR1 LGHDT and CDR2 YNNKEL come from the germline V gene (reference sequence). There are 19 residues in the CDR3. CDR3 amino acids: CASSQTSGGLLSSYNEQFF. The DNA of the CDR3 is TGTGCCAGCAGCCAGACTAGCGGGGGGCTCCTGAGCTCCTACAATGAGCAGTTCTTC.

This clone has only one observation. The chain uses TRBV27 and TRBJ2-1; tentative D call: TRBD2 (5 bases). CDR1 MNHEY and CDR2 SMNVEV come from the germline V gene (reference sequence). Trimming stripped 6 bases from V and 8 bases from J, with 14 bases between. The CDR3 is 13 residues long. The CDR3: CASSLGLAYEQFF. The CDR3 region has the DNA TGTGCCAGCAGCTTAGGCCTAGCCTATGAGCAGTTCTTC.

The J gene is TRBJ2-7, the V gene TRBV10-3; D not certain. The CDR3 has 14 amino acids. Germline CDR1 ENHRY, CDR2 SYGVKD. V was pared by 2 bases and J by 0 bases, with 8 bases between. The CDR3 loop reads CAISEASDSYEQYF. CDR3 nucleotides: TGTGCCATCAGTGAGGCAAGCGACTCCTACGAGCAGTACTTC.

The chain uses TRBV7-2 and TRBJ2-7; maybe TRBD1 (6 bases). The CDR3 runs 15 residues. Germline V gives CDR1 SGHTA, CDR2 FQGNSA. V was pared by 2 bases and J by 4 bases, with 15 bases between. The CDR3 loop reads CASSLRQGKTYEQYF. CDR3 DNA: TGTGCCAGCAGCTTAAGGCAGGGGAAAACGTACGAGCAGTACTTC.

The gene calls are TRBV10-3 and TRBJ2-7, with 7 bases fitting TRBD1. CDR3 length: 14 residues. The J segment lost 2 bases and the V segment lost 6 bases, leaving 7 bases of the junction unmatched. Germline assignment: CDR1 ENHRY and CDR2 SYGVKD. The CDR3 spells CAIRGTELPYEQYF. For the CDR3, the DNA is TGTGCCATCAGGGGGACAGAACTTCCCTACGAGCAGTACTTC.

The chain employs TRBV2 and TRBJ1-2; D call uncertain. Trimming removed 6 bases at V and 8 bases at J, with 16 bases between. Germline loops: CDR1 SNHLY, CDR2 FYNNEI. CDR3 length equals 13 residues. CDR3 nucleotides: TGTGCCAGCAGCCCAGAATTATATTCAGGCTACACCTTC. Translating it yields CASSPELYSGYTF. Full variable domain (rest looked up from reference TRBV2 and TRBJ1-2): EPEVTQTPSHQVTQMGQEVILRCVPISNHLYFYWYRQILGQKVEFLVSFYNNEISEKSEIFDDQFSVERPDGSNFTLKIRSTKLEDSAMYFCASSPELYSGYTFGSGTRLTVV.

The gene calls are TRBV7-3 and TRBJ2-1; D is possibly TRBD1 (6 bases). Trimming pared 2 bases from V and 6 bases from J, leaving 17 bases between. The CDR3 loop spans 16 amino acids. In germline, CDR1 is SGHTA, CDR2 FQGTGA. CDR3 loop: CASSLDLGARGNEQFF. In DNA, the CDR3 is TGTGCCAGCAGCTTAGATCTGGGGGCAAGAGGCAATGAGCAGTTCTTC.

CDR3 sequence: CASSRLSSSDTQYF. CDR3 coding DNA: TGTGCCAGCAGCCGCTTATCTAGCTCAGATACGCAGTATTTT. The chain links TRBV11-2 to TRBJ2-3, with a tentative D call TRBD2 (5 bases). The CDR3 has 14 residues. Germline assignment: CDR1 SGHAT and CDR2 FQNNGV. The germline V and J ends were trimmed by 5 bases and 4 bases, with 13 bases remaining between them.

This clone was seen a single time. CDR3 loop: CASSLVGQGGTGELFF. As DNA, the CDR3 is TGCGCCAGCAGCTTGGTGGGCCAGGGAGGCACCGGGGAGCTGTTTTTT. This chain joins TRBV5-1 and TRBJ2-2, with D possibly being TRBD2 (6 bases). CDR1 SGHRS and CDR2 YFSETQ come from the germline V gene. The V and J ends lost 0 bases and 4 bases respectively, with 13 bases between them. The CDR3 contains 16 residues.

The gene calls are TRBV3-1 (or the pseudogene TRBV3-2) and TRBJ2-2; TRBD1 agrees at 8 bases. With 0 bases clipped from V and 4 bases from J, the junction kept 10 bases outside the gene matches. Germline V CDR1 and CDR2: LGHDT, YNNKEL (reference sequence). CDR3 length: 18 residues. The CDR3 spells CASSQDGWQGAITGELFF. The CDR3, as DNA: TGTGCCAGCAGCCAAGATGGTTGGCAGGGGGCGATCACCGGGGAGCTGTTTTTT.

V and J are TRBV19 and TRBJ2-3; D is perhaps TRBD1 (5 bases). Deletions cut 2 bases from V and 5 bases from J, with 17 bases between. The CDR3 extends over 16 amino acids. Germline V gives CDR1 LNHDA, CDR2 SQIVND (reference sequence). CDR3 sequence (DNA): TGTGCCAGTAGTATAAGGGGCCAGGGTGGAGAAGATACGCAGTATTTT. Translating gives CASSIRGQGGEDTQYF.

The gene calls are TRBV10-1 and TRBJ2-3; 7 nucleotides agree with TRBD1. V lost 2 bases, J lost 5 bases, and 7 bases stayed unmatched. There are 15 residues in the CDR3. Germline assignment: CDR1 WNHNN and CDR2 SYGVQD (reference sequence). In DNA, the CDR3 is TGCGCCAGCAGTGAGAAGGGGGCTCAAGTAGATACGCAGTATTTT. Its translation is CASSEKGAQVDTQYF.

As DNA, the CDR3 is TGCGCCAGCAGCTTGGTATCCCCGCTTGAGAAGACCCAGTACTTC. Translation gives CASSLVSPLEKTQYF. The chain links TRBV5-1 to TRBJ2-5; D not resolved. The germline CDR1 and CDR2 sequences are SGHRS and YFSETQ. The CDR3 contains 15 residues. Trimming removed 0 bases at V and 6 bases at J, with 15 bases between.

This clone was found a few times. The chain couples TRBV6-6 to TRBJ1-2, with 11 bases fitting TRBD1. Looked up from germline, CDR1 is MNHNY and CDR2 is SVGAGI (reference sequence). V trimming: 1 base; J trimming: 6 bases; junction bases outside the gene matches: 4. The CDR3 spans 15 residues. CDR3 loop: CASSYWTGGEHGYTF. DNA for the CDR3: TGTGCCAGCAGTTACTGGACAGGGGGCGAGCATGGCTACACCTTC.

The gene calls are TRBV4-1 and TRBJ1-2; possible D gene TRBD1, 5 bases. Germline CDR1 MGHRA, CDR2 YSYEKL. The CDR3 consists of 15 residues. V lost 0 bases and J 4 bases, leaving 12 bases between the germline ends. The CDR3 here is CASSQESQVGYGYTF. In nucleotides, the CDR3 is TGCGCCAGCAGCCAAGAATCACAGGTCGGCTATGGCTACACCTTC.

The chain links TRBV5-1 to TRBJ2-7, with D tentatively TRBD1 (6 bases). CDR3 size: 12 residues. Germline lookup yields CDR1 SGHRS and CDR2 YFSETQ. The V and J ends lost 4 bases and 4 bases respectively, with 9 bases between them. CDR3: CASSQTGYEQYF. In DNA, the CDR3 is TGCGCCAGCAGCCAGACAGGTTACGAGCAGTACTTC. The full variable domain, completed using reference TRBV5-1 and TRBJ2-7, is KAGVTQTPRYLIKTRGQQVTLSCSPISGHRSVSWYQQTPGQGLQFLFEYFSETQRNKGNFPGRFSGRQFSNSRSEMNVSTLELGDSALYLCASSQTGYEQYFGPGTRLTVT.

J is TRBJ1-2 and V is TRBV29-1, with 7 nucleotides matching TRBD1. Losses at the gene ends were 3 bases for V and 0 bases for J; bases not matched to a gene: 13. The length of the CDR3 is 17 residues. CDR1 is SQVTM, CDR2 ANQGSEA, per germline. The CDR3 coding sequence is TGCAGCGTTGAGCCGAACCCAAACAGGGGAACTAACTATGGCTACACCTTC. Translated, it gives CSVEPNPNRGTNYGYTF. Supplemented by reference TRBV29-1 and TRBJ1-2, the full variable domain reads SAVISQKPSRDICQRGTSLTIQCQVDSQVTMMFWYRQQPGQSLTLIATANQGSEATYESGFVIDKFPISRPNLTFSTLTVSNMSPEDSSIYLCSVEPNPNRGTNYGYTFGSGTRLTVV.

This clone was seen once. CDR3: CASSVASRGWPEAFF. The CDR3, as DNA: TGTGCCAGCAGCGTAGCCTCCAGGGGGTGGCCTGAAGCTTTCTTT. The chain employs TRBV9 and TRBJ1-1; 7 bases agree with TRBD1. The germline V gene has CDR1 SGDLS and CDR2 YYNGEE. The CDR3 spans 15 residues. The V gene end was trimmed by 0 bases and the J gene end by 6 bases; junction bases not matched to a gene: 8.

The rearrangement links TRBV27 to TRBJ1-2; D may be TRBD1 (5 bases). The germline CDR1 and CDR2 sequences are MNHEY and SMNVEV (reference sequence). The V gene lost 4 bases and the J gene lost 4 bases, with 13 bases spanning the gap. This CDR3 comprises 14 residues. The CDR3 DNA follows: TGTGCCAGCAGTTCGGACGGGGGGTCCTATGGCTACACCTTC. Translated, it gives CASSSDGGSYGYTF.

This clone was seen ten or more times. The V call is TRBV28, the J call TRBJ1-5; 11 bases line up with TRBD1. CDR3 length: 17 residues. J was trimmed by 1 base and V by 4 bases; bases with no gene match: 6. Germline assignment: CDR1 MDHEN and CDR2 SYDVKM. The CDR3 spells CASSWTGGGLSNQPQHF. CDR3 coding DNA: TGTGCCAGCAGTTGGACAGGGGGCGGTTTAAGCAATCAGCCCCAGCATTTT.

The chain uses TRBV5-1 and TRBJ1-6; 10 bases are a match to TRBD1. The CDR3 is 14 amino acids. CDR1 and CDR2 from the germline V gene are SGHRS and YFSETQ. Unmatched junction bases numbered 4, after V lost 3 bases and J lost 10 bases. The CDR3 loop reads CASSSGTGESPLHF. The CDR3 region has the DNA TGCGCCAGCAGCTCCGGGACAGGGGAATCACCCCTCCACTTT.

V is TRBV24-1 and J is TRBJ1-5; no clear D. Germline-derived CDR1 and CDR2 are KGHDR and SFDVKD. V lost 5 bases to trimming and J lost 5 bases, with 15 bases between them. The CDR3 is 15 residues long. CDR3 DNA: TGTGCCACCAGTGCGGTTGGAGGGTTGGATCAGCCCCAGCATTTT. Protein product: CATSAVGGLDQPQHF.